This TCR beta chain was observed in a study of identical twins. Study-level points and caveats: Conclusions relied on cross-sectional statistical analysis, not following the same donors. Within twin pairs, the out-of-frame alpha sequences they shared showed excess low generation probability.

The cDNA had a unique molecular identifier and a template-switch universal primer site. In TCRdb, the 5' RACE reads were re-called with MiXCR into one record per CDR3 protein. The table shows about 530,000 distinct CDR3 sequences, with about 20% occurring only once. This clonotype was seen many times. Its matching antigen is unknown. This same sample was also taken into another study, of yellow fever vaccine responses in identical twins. That source notes: It has been reported that, in twins, the vaccine T cell response seemed partly convergent and partly personalized.

This TCR was sampled from a young woman in good health. The specimen was CD4+ T cells sorted from blood.

The CDR3 region has the DNA TGCAGTGCTAGAGACCAATACAATGAGCAGTTCTTC. Its protein is CSARDQYNEQFF. J is TRBJ2-1 and V is TRBV20-1; D uncertain. The V end lost 0 bases, the J end lost 4 bases, and 4 bases lay between the germline ends. The germline V gene encodes CDR1 DFQATT and CDR2 SNEGSKA (reference sequence). The CDR3 length is 12 residues.